This T cell receptor (beta chain) derives from a study of HIV-infected patients and healthy controls (dated by TCRdb to between 2014 and 2016). Background on the whole study: The question the study tested was whether immune perturbation and reconstitution could be captured by deep TCR repertoire sequencing of small blood samples from HIV patients.

CDR1 and CDR2, looked up from the germline V gene, are SNHLY and FYNNEI. From the cysteine through the phenylalanine, the CDR3 covers 15 amino acids. Only the CDR3 DNA stays, 45 bases, in frame from base 1. V and J lose 6 bases and 1 base, and a span of 15 bases separates them. Reverse transcription of approximately 500 ng RNA was performed with SuperScript III using primers directed against the alpha and beta constant regions. Separate libraries for the alpha and beta chains were generated through chain-specific third strand synthesis that incorporated multiplexing indices. The protocol used a single primer pair to amplify all rearrangements within a chain, which avoided primer bias, and attached molecular barcodes to each cDNA molecule. Purified cDNA was ligated with T4 RNA Ligase 1 onto a 5' RACE adapter bearing a random hexamer and the SP2 sequencing primer site. Second strand synthesis was primed from the SP2 site with Phusion polymerase, using slow temperature ramps to favor optimal annealing. The 12-nucleotide barcode on each molecule comprised two random hexamer sequences, both introduced before amplification and concatenated. A short first PCR added P5 and P7 adapter elements plus a second index, followed by an approximately 24-cycle amplification PCR with P5s and P7 primers. A total of about 27 PCR cycles were applied to the libraries, which were quantified on a Qubit, sized on a Bioanalyzer, and diluted to about 4 nM. Normalized libraries were sequenced on an Illumina MiSeq with 2 x 250 paired-end kits. Reverse transcription reactions underwent purification over MinElute columns, with elution into roughly 10 ul Tris-Cl. Adapter ligations were incubated for around 22 hours at 16 degrees C and subsequently purified with AMPure XP beads at a 1:1 ratio. The original methods were these. Demultiplexed FASTQ files were processed with a modified Decombinator that output V, J, insert and barcode information. Sequences sharing a barcode but differing from the dominant sequence were discarded as errors, and barcodes clustered at Levenshtein distance 3 were counted to estimate original cDNA molecules. Downstream analyses used R packages ineq, vegan, igraph and RCytoscape, with IMGT nomenclature and CDR3 definitions. V gene usage was computed over distinct sequences, each TCR counted once to avoid skew from clonal expansion. Similarity networks connected unique CDR3 amino acid sequences within a donor whenever two sequences differed by a single Levenshtein edit. Published HIV-specific CDR3s (approximately 100 alpha, approximately 700 beta) and CMV-specific CDR3s (around 13 alpha, roughly 250 beta) were assembled and queried against the repertoires. Random subsampling to size-matched repertoires demonstrated that the decreased diversity in patients did not result from their lower sequence numbers. TCRdb handled the public reads itself, with Q25 trimming in fastp and clone calling in MiXCR, and kept productive beta chains. Entries that share a CDR3 protein sequence are merged under the most common genes and DNA. TCRdb, not the authors, supplied the V and J calls. The sample table records 15,000 to 20,000 distinct CDR3 sequences; about 8.3% of these occur just once. About 2.8% of the sample lies in the top ten.

Whole blood was used without cell fractionation, so all unsorted peripheral T cells were reflected in the repertoire. About ten uninfected healthy donors were sampled as controls, four of whom were sampled twice roughly 3 months apart. An approximately 2.5 ml sample of peripheral blood was drawn into Tempus tubes for RNA extraction. Residual genomic DNA was removed with the TURBO-DNase kit and globin mRNA was depleted with GLOBINclear. General findings and caveats noted by the study authors: Processing was restricted to sixteen HIV-infected individuals, which the authors judged to be a major constraint on the generalizability of the findings. Mean usage differed significantly between HIV-infected patients and controls for eight alpha and eight beta V genes. The study cohorts differed slightly in age and sex profile, but those differences did not account for the observed differences in diversity. In size-matched repertoire data, the apparent post-therapy recovery of the Gini index in HIV-infected patients was not replicated. Most CMV-associated CDR3s became more frequent during therapy, although their change was not significant, whereas HIV-associated CDR3s showed a significant decrease in frequency. Rare events from HIV-infected data received too much weight under size-matching, and comparisons were complicated by unequal numbers of distinct sequences between patients and controls. The use of whole blood limited sequencing depth and precluded separation of the dynamics of distinct T-cell subpopulations. Oligoclonality may be reflected in the significantly higher mean Gini indices of HIV-infected repertoires compared with controls. By Jaccard index and by the count of highly shared sequences, healthy controls shared more CDR3s between individuals than HIV+ patients did. Roughly threefold more distinct CDR3s and higher Shannon diversity were observed in healthy control repertoires than in untreated HIV+ repertoires. MAIT cell alpha-chain CDR3s were found at high frequency in healthy controls but were severely depleted in HIV+ repertoires. In the study, no determination of donor HLA types was made. The pairing of alpha and beta chains was not determined in the samples.

This clonotype occurred many times. Its antigen is currently not known. No much larger clone is present one base from it, and per-base qualities are unavailable. The clonotype was recovered from an adult in good health. Sequenced sample: blood. The sequence is built from TRBV2 and TRBJ2-5; possibly the D gene is TRBD1, per 5 matching bases. The nucleotide sequence reads TGTGCCAGCAGCAACGCTGGGGCGGCCCAAGAGACCCAGTACTTC. The translation is CASSNAGAAQETQYF. With all but the CDR3 taken from the reference TRBV2 and TRBJ2-5 genes, the full variable domain is: EPEVTQTPSHQVTQMGQEVILRCVPISNHLYFYWYRQILGQKVEFLVSFYNNEISEKSEIFDDQFSVERPDGSNFTLKIRSTKLEDSAMYFCASSNAGAAQETQYFGPGTRLLVL.